This T cell receptor (beta chain) emerged from a study of human versus mouse CDR3 diversity and MHC coevolution. Study in general: Samples had between about 0.6 x 10^7 and 1.8 x 10^7 valid reads.

Concerning this clone itself: Its cognate antigen is unknown.

Sequenced by immunoSEQ multiplex PCR; TCRdb stores in-frame clones only, minus some. Of over 60,000 clones listed, 92% are singletons. Regarding the study as a whole: iCHAO1 estimated the human TCR beta repertoire at about 1.5 million clonotypes. The lowest clonal inequality scores came from two of three human donors.

Naive CD4 T cells, CD45RO-negative and CD62L-positive, were flow-sorted from PBMCs. The ends were cut back, 6 bases at V and 3 bases at J, with 15 bases in the middle. The CDR3 is made up of 15 amino acids. The germline gives CDR1 MDHEN, CDR2 SYDVKM. What was sequenced was naive CD4+ T cells from blood. The subset denotes: CD45RO-negative CD62L-positive naive CD4 T cells. The TCR was taken from a person between 30 and 69 years old in good health. The V gene is TRBV28, the J gene TRBJ1-5; possible D gene TRBD1, 6 bases. This chain's CDR3 is CASRQGGYSNQPQHF. The CDR3 DNA reads as TGTGCCAGCAGACAGGGCGGATACTCCAATCAGCCCCAGCATTTT.